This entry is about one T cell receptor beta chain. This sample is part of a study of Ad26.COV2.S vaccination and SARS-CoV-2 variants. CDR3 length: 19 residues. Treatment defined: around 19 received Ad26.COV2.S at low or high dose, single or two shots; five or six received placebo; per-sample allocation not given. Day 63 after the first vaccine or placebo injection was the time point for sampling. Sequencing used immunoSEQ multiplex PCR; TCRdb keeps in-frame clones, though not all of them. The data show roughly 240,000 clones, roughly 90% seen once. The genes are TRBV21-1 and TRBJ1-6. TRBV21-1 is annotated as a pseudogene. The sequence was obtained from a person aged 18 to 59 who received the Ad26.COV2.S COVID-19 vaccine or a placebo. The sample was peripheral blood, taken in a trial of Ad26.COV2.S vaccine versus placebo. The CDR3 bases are TGTGCCAGCACTCAAACGTGGGGGACCGTCCCCCATTATAATTCACCCCTCCACTTT. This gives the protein CASTQTWGTVPHYNSPLHF.